The 23 T cell receptor beta chains in this list originate from one sample, sequenced in a study of shared clonotypes between healthy human individuals. Assay used: immunoSEQ multiplex PCR; TCRdb lists only in-frame clones, some missing. This sample carries more than 500,000 clones, about 96% of them seen once, and the ten largest clones take around 0.066%. Sequenced input: naive CD4+ T cells sorted from blood. Noted subset: CD45RA+ positively selected. Receptors originate from a woman in her twenties or thirties in good health.

The rearrangement joins TRBV28 to TRBJ2-3; 8 positions match TRBD2. Germline V gene sequence: CDR1 MDHEN, CDR2 SYDVKM. The length of the CDR3 is 16 residues. V shed 5 bases and J 1 base; nucleotides not matched to a gene: 8. CDR3 amino acids: CASSQSIGRGTDTQYF. CDR3 nucleotides: TGTGCCAGCAGTCAATCGATCGGGAGGGGCACAGATACGCAGTATTTT.

The chain is built from TRBV28 and TRBJ1-1; TRBD1 aligns across 7 bases. Germline lookup yields CDR1 MDHEN and CDR2 SYDVKM. J lost 1 base, V lost 10 bases, and 15 bases had no gene match. The CDR3 is 16 residues long. The CDR3 DNA is TGTGCCACCCGAAACCACCAGGGGGACCCGAACACTGAAGCTTTCTTT. This encodes CATRNHQGDPNTEAFF.

A single count supports this clone. The V call is TRBV7-9, the J call TRBJ1-2, with D perhaps TRBD1 (5 bases). Between the trimmed V and J ends, which lost 4 bases and 5 bases, there was a span of 17 bases. Per germline, CDR1 SEHNR and CDR2 FQNEAQ (reference sequence). This CDR3 region has 15 residues. The CDR3 is CASSSRPHPGYGYTF. Written as DNA, the CDR3 is TGTGCCAGCAGCTCGCGGCCCCACCCAGGGTATGGCTACACCTTC.

V is TRBV5-1 and J is TRBJ2-7, with 10 nucleotides matching TRBD1. CDR3 length equals 14 residues. V trimming: 4 bases; J trimming: 3 bases; junction bases outside the gene matches: 4. Germline-derived CDR1 and CDR2 are SGHRS and YFSETQ. CDR3 sequence (DNA): TGCGCCAGCAGCACGACAGGGGGCGTCTACGAGCAGTACTTC. Protein: CASSTTGGVYEQYF.

The rearrangement links TRBV28 to TRBJ2-1; weak D call: TRBD1 (5 bases). Per the germline V gene, CDR1 is MDHEN and CDR2 is SYDVKM. The CDR3 loop spans 14 amino acids. V lost 4 bases, J lost 3 bases, and 10 bases lay in between. DNA for the CDR3: TGTGCCAGCAGTTCCCAGGGTTTCTACAATGAGCAGTTCTTC. Its translation: CASSSQGFYNEQFF.

The chain links TRBV6-5 to TRBJ1-4, with 8 nucleotides matching TRBD1. The CDR3 has 14 residues. Germline CDR1 MNHEY, CDR2 SVGAGI. The ends lost 2 bases at V and 4 bases at J; junction bases unmatched: 0. The CDR3 sequence is CASSYDRGNEKLFF. CDR3 sequence (DNA): TGTGCCAGCAGTTACGACAGGGGTAATGAAAAACTGTTTTTT.

This rearrangement joins TRBV29-1 to TRBJ2-3, with 10 bases fitting TRBD1. CDR3 length: 18 residues. The germline CDR1 and CDR2 sequences are SQVTM and ANQGSEA. V lost 4 bases to trimming and J lost 3 bases; unmatched junction nucleotides: 16. CDR3 bases: TGCAGCGTTGGACGCGTCGGACGGGACAGGGGAAGAACAGATACGCAGTATTTT. Protein: CSVGRVGRDRGRTDTQYF.

This rearrangement joins TRBV18 to TRBJ1-3, with D uncertain. This CDR3 comprises 16 residues. Germline values: CDR1 KGHSH, CDR2 LQKENI. Trimming took off 0 bases at V and 0 bases at J, with 9 bases between the two ends. In DNA form, the CDR3 reads TGTGCCAGCTCACCACCCGGCCCTTTCTCTGGAAACACCATATATTTT. Its protein product is CASSPPGPFSGNTIYF.

The J gene is TRBJ2-5, the V gene TRBV7-8; 8 bases agree with TRBD2. The CDR3 covers 14 residues. In germline, CDR1 is SGHVS, CDR2 FQNEAQ. Trimming cost V 5 bases and J 8 bases; bases outside gene matches: 10. Written as DNA, the CDR3 is TGTGCCAGCAGCGCCCGTCGGGGGGGAATTACCCAGTACTTC. Its translation: CASSARRGGITQYF.

The chain uses TRBV19 and TRBJ2-1; 13 bases align to TRBD2. The V gene's germline CDR1 is LNHDA and CDR2 SQIVND (reference sequence). This CDR3 has 16 residues. J gave up 7 bases and V 1 base, and 4 bases lay outside the gene matches. The CDR3 protein is CASSIAGLAGYNEQFF. CDR3 DNA: TGTGCCAGTAGTATAGCGGGACTAGCGGGATATAATGAGCAGTTCTTC. The full variable domain, with the rest looked up from reference TRBV19 and TRBJ2-1, is DGGITQSPKYLFRKEGQNVTLSCEQNLNHDAMYWYRQDPGQGLRLIYYSQIVNDFQKGDIAEGYSVSREKKESFPLTVTSAQKNPTAFYLCASSIAGLAGYNEQFFGPGTRLTVL.

The chain is built from TRBV18 and TRBJ1-5; a possible D gene is TRBD1 (5 bases). CDR1 and CDR2 from the germline V gene are KGHSH and LQKENI. This CDR3 contains 14 residues. With 3 bases removed from V and 1 base from J, the gap between germline ends came to 7 bases. In nucleotides, the CDR3 is TGTGCCAGCTCACCCCGACAGAGCAATCAGCCCCAGCATTTT. Protein product: CASSPRQSNQPQHF.

This chain links TRBV5-1 with TRBJ1-3; 9 bases match TRBD1. The CDR3 runs to 17 residues. In germline, CDR1 is SGHRS, CDR2 YFSETQ. J lost 1 base, V lost 0 bases, and 5 bases had no gene match. The CDR3 coding sequence is TGCGCCAGCAGCTTGGGGGACAGGGTTAGGTCTGGAAACACCATATATTTT. This translates into CASSLGDRVRSGNTIYF. The complete variable domain, with remaining parts taken from reference TRBV5-1 and TRBJ1-3, reads KAGVTQTPRYLIKTRGQQVTLSCSPISGHRSVSWYQQTPGQGLQFLFEYFSETQRNKGNFPGRFSGRQFSNSRSEMNVSTLELGDSALYLCASSLGDRVRSGNTIYFGEGSWLTVV.

V gene TRBV5-1 combines with J gene TRBJ2-7; TRBD1 agrees at 10 bases. The CDR3 sequence is 19 residues long. Looked up from germline, CDR1 is SGHRS and CDR2 is YFSETQ. The V and J ends lost 3 bases and 9 bases, in that order; junction bases with no gene match: 24. The CDR3: CASSSHHSGGQGGINRQYF. CDR3 DNA: TGCGCCAGCAGCTCACATCATTCCGGCGGACAGGGGGGTATTAACAGGCAGTACTTC.

The chain couples TRBV7-2 to TRBJ1-3, with D hard to call. Germline CDR1 reads SGHTA; CDR2 reads FQGNSA. The V end lost 5 bases, the J end lost 4 bases, and 12 bases lay between the germline ends. There are 14 residues in the CDR3. The CDR3 bases are TGTGCCAGCAGCCCAGACATTCAAGGAAACACCATATATTTT. This sequence encodes CASSPDIQGNTIYF.

The chain joins TRBV18 to TRBJ1-5; possible D gene TRBD1, 6 bases. The CDR3 is 15 residues long. Germline V gene sequence: CDR1 KGHSH, CDR2 LQKENI. V was cut by 3 bases and J by 3 bases, with 12 bases left in between. CDR3 sequence: CASSPGGQANQPQHF. CDR3 sequence (DNA): TGTGCCAGCTCACCGGGGGGACAAGCCAATCAGCCCCAGCATTTT.

This clone came up once. This chain uses TRBV19 with TRBJ2-2; the D gene is possibly TRBD2 (6 bases). The V gene lost 3 bases and the J gene lost 6 bases, with 11 bases spanning the gap. CDR3 length: 14 residues. CDR1 is LNHDA and CDR2 is SQIVND in the germline V gene (reference sequence). CDR3 in amino acids: CASSIPREPGELFF. CDR3 in DNA: TGTGCCAGTAGTATTCCCCGGGAGCCCGGGGAGCTGTTTTTT.

This chain links TRBV28 with TRBJ2-5, with TRBD1 matching 7 bases. The CDR3 extends over 14 amino acids. Germline trimming cut 8 bases from V and 1 base from J; bases unmatched to any gene: 7. Germline V lookup: CDR1 MDHEN, CDR2 SYDVKM. In DNA form, the CDR3 reads TGTGCCAGCGGCCGGGACAGCAGCCAAGAGACCCAGTACTTC. As protein: CASGRDSSQETQYF.

The chain joins TRBV11-2 to TRBJ2-1, with 8 bases fitting TRBD1. The V gene end was trimmed by 5 bases and the J gene end by 8 bases; junction bases not matched to a gene: 14. The CDR3 has 16 amino acids. The V gene's germline CDR1 is SGHAT and CDR2 FQNNGV. In DNA form, the CDR3 reads TGTGCCAGCAGCCCCGCGGCGCAGGGGGCCGTTTATGAGCAGTTCTTC. Its protein product is CASSPAAQGAVYEQFF.

The chain links TRBV9 to TRBJ2-7; possibly TRBD2 for D (7 bases). Germline V gives CDR1 SGDLS, CDR2 YYNGEE. Between the trimmed V and J ends, which lost 4 bases and 3 bases, there was a span of 14 bases. The CDR3 sequence is 14 residues long. In DNA, the CDR3 is TGTGCCAGCAGCCCCTTAGGGGGGGTCTACGAGCAGTACTTC. This encodes CASSPLGGVYEQYF.

Only one count was recorded for this clone. This sequence joins TRBV28 and TRBJ1-2; 8 positions match TRBD1. The CDR3 has 14 amino acids. The germline V gene has CDR1 MDHEN and CDR2 SYDVKM. V was pared by 2 bases and J by 5 bases, with 4 bases of the junction left unmatched. The CDR3 sequence is CASSLTTGVYGYTF. Here the CDR3 DNA reads TGTGCCAGCAGTTTAACGACAGGGGTGTATGGCTACACCTTC.

CDR3 nucleotides: TGTGCCAGTAGTATAGCTTGGTTTCGAGCGGGAGGCCCGGGCGGGGAGCTGTTTTTT. It codes for CASSIAWFRAGGPGGELFF. The chain couples TRBV19 to TRBJ2-2; 9 bases align to TRBD2. Looked up from germline, CDR1 is LNHDA and CDR2 is SQIVND (reference sequence). The CDR3 is 19 amino acids. V dropped 1 base and J dropped 7; count of bases not matched to a gene: 16. Full variable domain (missing parts from reference TRBV19 and TRBJ2-2): DGGITQSPKYLFRKEGQNVTLSCEQNLNHDAMYWYRQDPGQGLRLIYYSQIVNDFQKGDIAEGYSVSREKKESFPLTVTSAQKNPTAFYLCASSIAWFRAGGPGGELFFGEGSRLTVL.

V is TRBV5-1 and J is TRBJ2-7, with 7 bases matching TRBD1. CDR1 SGHRS and CDR2 YFSETQ come from the germline V gene. The CDR3 totals 13 residues. The junction had 4 bases not matched to a gene; V was cut back by 2 bases and J by 5 bases. The chain's CDR3 is CASSFERGHEQYF. The DNA of the CDR3 is TGCGCCAGCAGCTTTGAAAGGGGGCACGAGCAGTACTTC.

The chain employs TRBV7-3 and TRBJ1-1; D is possibly TRBD1 (5 bases). The CDR3 consists of 16 residues. CDR1 is SGHTA and CDR2 is FQGTGA in the germline V gene. V lost 5 bases, J lost 6 bases, and 22 bases lay in between. Written as DNA, the CDR3 is TGTGCCAGCAGCCGCAGTGGAGTGGGGGGTATCGCTGAAGCTTTCTTT. Protein sequence: CASSRSGVGGIAEAFF. Supplemented by reference TRBV7-3 and TRBJ1-1, the full variable domain reads GAGVSQTPSNKVTEKGKYVELRCDPISGHTALYWYRQSLGQGPEFLIYFQGTGAADDSGLPNDRFFAVRPEGSVSTLKIQRTERGDSAVYLCASSRSGVGGIAEAFFGQGTRLTVV.